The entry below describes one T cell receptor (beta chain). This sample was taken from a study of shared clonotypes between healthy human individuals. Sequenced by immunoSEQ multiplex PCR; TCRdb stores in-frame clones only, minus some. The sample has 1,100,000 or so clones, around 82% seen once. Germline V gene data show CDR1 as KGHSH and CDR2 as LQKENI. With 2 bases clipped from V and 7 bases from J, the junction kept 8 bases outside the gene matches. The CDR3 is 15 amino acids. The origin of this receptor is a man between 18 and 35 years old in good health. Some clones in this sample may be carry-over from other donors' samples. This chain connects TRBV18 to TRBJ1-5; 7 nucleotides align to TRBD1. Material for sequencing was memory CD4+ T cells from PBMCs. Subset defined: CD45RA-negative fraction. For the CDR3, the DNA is TGTGCCAGCTCACCAACGACAGGGCCTCGCCAGCCCCAGCATTTT. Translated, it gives CASSPTTGPRQPQHF.